This T cell receptor beta chain comes out of a study of cytomegalovirus exposure and HLA in healthy donors. The CDR3 has 14 amino acids. Between the trimmed V and J ends, which lost 5 bases and 0 bases, there was a span of 8 bases. Per germline, CDR1 MNHNS and CDR2 SASEGT. The PCR made use of 60 Vbeta and 13 Jbeta primers. Sequencing was performed with immunoSEQ multiplex PCR; in TCRdb, only in-frame clones are kept and a portion is missing. The sample lists roughly 190,000 clones; more than 85% were seen once. The chain carries TRBV6-1 and TRBJ1-3; possibly TRBD1 for D (5 bases). The sequence came from a woman aged 18-30 years in good health and CMV-seronegative. Sequencing input: PBMCs. The CDR3 loop is CASSKDNSGNTIYF. The DNA of the CDR3 is TGTGCCAGCAGTAAGGACAACTCTGGAAACACCATATATTTT.